This T cell receptor (beta chain) was obtained from a study of Graves' ophthalmopathy and Graves' hyperthyroidism. Serum thyroxine and TRAb, along with clinical symptoms, thyroid ultrasound and orbital computed tomography, were what diagnosis relied on. The PBMCs had their origin in more than 9.5 ml of fresh peripheral blood. Using RNA transcripts, the TCR beta CDR3 regions were amplified. The workflow started with a first-round RT-PCR run with HTBI primers and then moved on to a second-round multiplex PCR. One entry per CDR3 protein, called by TCRdb with MiXCR from the multiplex PCR reads. The profile shows 450,000 or so distinct CDR3 sequences, under 15% of them singletons. Germline CDR1 is SEHNR and CDR2 is FQNEAQ (reference sequence). CDR3 size: 14 residues. V lost 4 bases to trimming and J lost 3 bases; unmatched junction nucleotides: 5.

Sequenced input: blood. The TCR originated in a woman younger than 45 with Graves' ophthalmopathy. The gene calls are TRBV7-9 and TRBJ2-7; 8 bases map to TRBD1. The CDR3 region is CASSCGQGSYEQYF. In DNA, the CDR3 is TGTGCCAGCAGCTGTGGACAGGGAAGCTACGAGCAGTACTTC. The full variable domain, completed using reference TRBV7-9 and TRBJ2-7, is DTGVSQNPRHKITKRGQNVTFRCDPISEHNRLYWYRQTLGQGPEFLTYFQNEAQLEKSRLLSDRFSAERPKGSFSTLEIQRTEQGDSAMYLCASSCGQGSYEQYFGPGTRLTVT.